This T cell receptor (beta chain) was captured in a study of T-cell reconstitution after alpha-beta-depleted transplantation in children. General study results and limits: High day-60 TCRbeta diversity in some patients came from surviving recipient T cells and thymic progenitors. Reported findings indicate that, about two months after transplant, alpha-beta T cells came from several hundred expanded clones, which were derived from non-depleted graft cells. Once a year had passed after transplant, T-cell counts and diversity came mostly from newly produced T cells.

Germline lookup yields CDR1 ENHRY and CDR2 SYGVKD. The CDR3 sequence is 14 residues long. With 10 bases clipped from V and 3 bases from J, the junction kept 8 bases outside the gene matches. Worth noting for this clonotype: What it binds is not known.

Unique molecular identifiers were used to barcode this TCRbeta library. TCRdb ran MiXCR on the PCR reads and lists one entry per CDR3 protein. The sample lists 60,000 or so distinct CDR3 sequences, approximately 43% seen once, with about 98% in the top ten. The clonotype originates from a male patient younger than 18 who had a stem cell transplant for acute lymphoblastic leukemia, so the T cells may come from the graft donor. This chain uses TRBV10-3 with TRBJ2-2; 7 nucleotides line up with TRBD1. This sample comprised PBMCs, mostly from graft donor cells, obtained 360 days after TCRalphabeta/CD19-depleted stem cell transplant. CDR3 amino acids: CATDRDRDTGELFF. The CDR3, as DNA: TGTGCCACAGACAGGGATCGTGACACCGGGGAGCTGTTTTTT.